This T cell receptor (beta chain) was identified during a study of T-cell reconstitution after alpha-beta-depleted transplantation in children. In its sample, this clonotype was seen many times. Its matching antigen is unknown. Germline CDR1 and CDR2: LGHNA and YNFKEQ. There are 17 residues in the CDR3. Trimming at V came to 0 bases and at J to 0 bases, leaving 5 bases not matched to a gene. During its preparation, the TCRbeta library received unique molecular identifiers. In TCRdb, the PCR reads were re-called with MiXCR into one record per CDR3 protein. The sample yields hundreds of thousands of distinct CDR3 sequences, roughly a tenth seen once. Whole-study findings and limits: By about two months after transplant, alpha-beta T cells reportedly arose from several hundred graft clones that had expanded. Most T-cell counts and diversity one year after the transplant came from T cells that were newly produced.

Sequencing used PBMCs, obtained before TCRalphabeta/CD19-depleted stem cell transplant. This TCR was recovered from a child in the first two years of life with acute myeloid leukemia, due to receive a stem cell transplant. This rearrangement joins TRBV4-2 to TRBJ2-7; 10 positions match TRBD2. The DNA of the CDR3 is TGTGCCAGCAGCCAAGACCTAGCGGGGGCCCTCTCCTACGAGCAGTACTTC. Amino acids: CASSQDLAGALSYEQYF.